This record looks at one T cell receptor beta chain sequence and its context. Its antigen specificity is not known. Per-base qualities were not stored, and no clone one base away is much larger. Libraries of naive CD8 T cells were built from anywhere between about 19,000 and 1,100,000 sorted cells, with 10%, 30% or 50% of the purified RNA used. Naive CD8 T cells were FACS-sorted as CD8+CD4-CCR7+CD45RA+ on a BD FACSAria II into RLT Plus buffer. Detection sensitivity was tested by spiking Jurkat RNA equal to some 10 TCR copies' worth into samples containing roughly 19,000-1,100,000 naive CD8 T cells. Enrichment of CD8 T cells was performed with RosetteSep CD8+ T Cell Enrichment Cocktail and Ficoll-Paque, after which ACK red cell lysis was carried out. The source of the sample is a study of molecular identifiers for immune sequencing clone quantification (dated by TCRdb to 2017 to 2018). Concerning the study at large: For a replicate experiment, RNA from about 20,000 or 100,000 naive CD8 T cells was divided into five aliquots, of which four were sequenced. This methods study benchmarked molecular-identifier clustering-based TCR repertoire sequencing (MIDCIRS) and TCR RNA copy counting, using CD8 T cells to do so. Study-wide findings and limitations: In CMV-specific effector cells, clones with more than 20 RNA copies accounted for over 97% of molecules, whereas in naive cells such clones accounted for under 1%. When barcode sub-clustering was not used, chimeric consensus sequences inflated TCR diversity, with chimeras reaching as high as 47%. Even against a background of around 900,000 naive CD8 T cells, spiked-in Jurkat TCR RNA amounting to a single cell's worth was reported to be detectable. Spiked-in Jurkat TCR RNA (about ten copies' worth), which is not part of the donor repertoire, was contained in the naive libraries. About 3 recovered TCR RNA copies per cell were obtained by modeling, versus about 9.7 by digital PCR, implying a capture efficiency of 25% to 30%. The sizes of highly expanded clones could end up underestimated when identical TCR molecules share a barcode.

Library generation was performed with PCR. Sequencing relied on a NextSeq 500. Bulk TCR libraries were made following a previously described method, with the TCR primers given in Table S5. The Qiagen AllPrep DNA/RNA kit was used to purify total RNA. Before analysis, reads from multiple sequencing runs of the same library were pooled. Per the authors' processing: Only reads with exact TCR constant sequence were kept, trimmed to 150 nt, and grouped by their 12-nt molecular barcodes. Within each barcode group, reads were sub-clustered at a 15% Levenshtein threshold, and quality-weighted consensus sequences were built per RNA molecule. Non-functional sequences were excluded, and lower-count sequences lying one edit away from another sequence were also excluded. Based on a fit of two negative binomial distributions, barcode sub-clusters having less than 20% of the maximum read count were discarded. TCRdb ran its own pipeline on the public reads, namely fastp trimming at Q25 and MiXCR clone calling, and kept in-frame beta chains. Entries that share a CDR3 protein sequence are merged under the most common genes and DNA. TCRdb's processing, not the study's, gives the V and J calls here. The sample data list 490,000 or so distinct CDR3 sequences, and roughly 24% of these were observed just once. In total, the top ten clones hold under 0.8% of the sample.

V is reduced by 4 bases and J by 6 bases, leaving a spacing of 13 bases between them. CDR1 and CDR2, looked up from the germline V gene (reference sequence), are SEHNR and FQNEAQ. From the cysteine up to the phenylalanine, the CDR3 has a length of 15 residues. The retained sequence is limited to the CDR3, 45 bases, with the frame set at the first base. The rearranged segments are TRBV7-9 and TRBJ1-6; TRBD1 is a weak D gene call, 5 bases matching. This TCR was sampled from a human donor in good health. Some libraries in this study had Jurkat cell RNA spiked in. The sample comprised naive CD8+ T cells from blood, with Jurkat cell RNA spiked in. The cell subset or site label, read with the paper, signifies: FACS-sorted CD8+CD4-CCR7+CD45RA+ naive T cells. The bases are TGTGCCAGCAGCTCCGTTATCGGGGCTAATTCACCCCTCCACTTT. This translates into CASSSVIGANSPLHF.